This passage covers 18 T cell receptor beta chains from one sample sequenced in a study of T cell repertoires in ileal Crohn's disease. Generated by immunoSEQ multiplex PCR, the TCRdb table keeps only in-frame clones and is missing some. The sample contains 5,500 to 7,500 clones, about 83% of which appear only once. The time point: inflamed ileum from the surgical specimen. The material sequenced was ileal tissue. The receptors were sampled from an adult with Crohn's disease.

J is TRBJ2-7 and V is TRBV29-1; 8 nucleotides align to TRBD1. From germline, CDR1 is SQVTM and CDR2 ANQGSEA. The CDR3 covers 15 residues. J gave up 3 bases and V 1 base, and 8 bases lay outside the gene matches. CDR3 sequence: CSVEGGLTGVYEQYF. The DNA of the CDR3 is TGCAGCGTTGAAGGGGGCTTGACAGGGGTCTACGAGCAGTACTTC.

The chain couples TRBV11-2 to TRBJ2-7; D gene unclear. The CDR3 covers 12 residues. V was trimmed by 2 bases and J by 6 bases, leaving 8 bases between them. Per the germline V gene, CDR1 is SGHAT and CDR2 is FQNNGV. The CDR3 reads CASSLRDSEQYF. In DNA, the CDR3 is TGTGCCAGCAGCTTAAGGGATAGCGAGCAGTACTTC.

This clone has just a few counts. V usage is TRBV7-2 and J usage is TRBJ2-7; D gene ambiguous. This CDR3 has 15 amino acids. The germline V and J ends were trimmed by 0 bases and 2 bases, with 11 bases remaining between them. Germline V gene data show CDR1 as SGHTA and CDR2 as FQGNSA. CDR3 sequence reads: CASSLAPSVPYEQYF. The CDR3 region has the DNA TGTGCCAGCAGCTTAGCACCCAGCGTTCCCTACGAGCAGTACTTC.

CDR3 bases: TGTGCCAGCAGCTCGGCAAAGGCAGATACGCAGTATTTT. This codes for CASSSAKADTQYF. This chain links TRBV7-2 with TRBJ2-3, with D hard to call. CDR1 and CDR2 from the germline V gene are SGHTA and FQGNSA. The V end lost 4 bases, the J end lost 4 bases, and 9 bases lay between the germline ends. The CDR3 has 13 residues.

This chain connects TRBV27 to TRBJ2-5; the D gene is possibly TRBD2 (6 bases). Germline lookup yields CDR1 MNHEY and CDR2 SMNVEV (reference sequence). CDR3 size: 13 residues. The V end lost 8 bases, the J end lost 5 bases, and 15 bases lay between the germline ends. CDR3: CASSRGRQETQYF. The CDR3 nucleotides read TGTGCCAGCTCGCGGGGCCGGCAGGAGACCCAGTACTTC.

The V and J genes are TRBV6-5 and TRBJ2-1; 10 positions agree with TRBD2. With 7 bases clipped from V and 5 bases from J, the junction kept 8 bases outside the gene matches. The CDR3 has 15 amino acids. Germline V CDR1 and CDR2: MNHEY, SVGAGI. The chain's CDR3 is CASKEAGGPHNEQFF. For the CDR3, the DNA is TGTGCCAGCAAAGAAGCGGGGGGGCCTCACAATGAGCAGTTCTTC.

The chain combines TRBV7-9 with TRBJ2-7, with unresolved D. The CDR3 is made up of 13 amino acids. CDR1 is SEHNR, CDR2 FQNEAQ, per germline (reference sequence). V lost 5 bases to trimming and J lost 0 bases, with 8 bases between them. The DNA of the CDR3 is TGTGCCAGCAGCCCGGCACCCTCCTACGAGCAGTACTTC. Translation: CASSPAPSYEQYF.

The chain carries TRBV27 and TRBJ2-7; 8 bases agree with TRBD1. V was pared by 3 bases and J by 11 bases, with 9 bases of the junction left unmatched. Looked up from germline, CDR1 is MNHEY and CDR2 is SMNVEV (reference sequence). The CDR3 consists of 13 residues. The CDR3 sequence is CASSFPGQVKKYF. The CDR3 region has the DNA TGTGCCAGCAGTTTCCCGGGACAGGTGAAAAAGTACTTC.

This clone was seen a handful of times. V and J are TRBV5-5 and TRBJ2-7, with D unclear. The germline CDR1 and CDR2 sequences are SGHKS and YYEKEE (reference sequence). The germline V and J ends were trimmed by 0 bases and 6 bases, with 7 bases remaining between them. The CDR3 runs 12 residues. CDR3: CASSLGPTEQYF. CDR3 DNA: TGTGCCAGCAGCTTGGGCCCGACCGAGCAGTACTTC.

The chain combines TRBV11-3 with TRBJ1-2; D is possibly TRBD1 (5 bases). Germline-derived CDR1 and CDR2 are SGHNT and YENEEA. V dropped 3 bases and J dropped 4 bases, with 12 bases sitting between them. CDR3 length equals 14 residues. CDR3 region: CASSFPGGGYGYTF. The CDR3 bases are TGTGCCAGCAGCTTCCCCGGGGGAGGCTATGGCTACACCTTC.

The rearrangement joins TRBV6-1 to TRBJ2-3, with a possible D match to TRBD2 (6 bases). Between the trimmed V and J ends, which lost 8 bases and 5 bases, there was a span of 20 bases. Per germline, CDR1 MNHNS and CDR2 SASEGT. This CDR3 is built from 15 residues. CDR3 in amino acids: CASVIWGEVQDTQYF. In DNA, the CDR3 is TGTGCCAGCGTTATTTGGGGGGAGGTGCAAGATACGCAGTATTTT.

This chain joins TRBV14 and TRBJ2-2; no reliable D call. V lost 4 bases and J 5 bases, leaving 8 bases between the germline ends. The CDR3 is made up of 13 amino acids. Germline-derived CDR1 and CDR2 are SGHDN and FVKESK. CDR3 coding DNA: TGTGCCAGCAGCCCGGACCTTACCGGGGAGCTGTTTTTT. Protein sequence: CASSPDLTGELFF.

The gene calls are TRBV27 and TRBJ1-2; TRBD1 agrees at 7 bases. With V trimmed by 6 bases and J by 8 bases, 24 bases remained unmatched. The CDR3 is 18 amino acids. Germline V gene sequence: CDR1 MNHEY, CDR2 SMNVEV (reference sequence). The CDR3 bases are TGTGCCAGCAGGCAGAGTACCCAGAACGACAGGGCCATAGGGGGCTACACCTTC. Its protein is CASRQSTQNDRAIGGYTF.

The rearrangement links TRBV5-1 to TRBJ2-2, with 7 bases aligning to TRBD1. V was pared by 0 bases and J by 0 bases, with 2 bases of the junction left unmatched. CDR1 SGHRS and CDR2 YFSETQ come from the germline V gene. The CDR3 sequence is 16 residues long. The CDR3 here is CASSLGGTANTGELFF. The CDR3 region has the DNA TGCGCCAGCAGCTTGGGGGGGACAGCGAACACCGGGGAGCTGTTTTTT.

The rearrangement joins TRBV19 to TRBJ2-3; 7 bases fit TRBD2. Unmatched junction bases numbered 11, after V lost 6 bases and J lost 5 bases. The CDR3 runs to 15 residues. Germline V gene data show CDR1 as LNHDA and CDR2 as SQIVND (reference sequence). The CDR3: CASSKNRGGQDTQYF. Written as DNA, the CDR3 is TGTGCCAGTAGCAAGAACCGCGGGGGTCAAGATACGCAGTATTTT.

This clone has a handful of counts. This chain uses TRBV27 with TRBJ1-6; unclear D gene. The length of the CDR3 is 13 residues. Per the germline V gene, CDR1 is MNHEY and CDR2 is SMNVEV (reference sequence). Trimming took 4 bases from V and 8 from J, leaving 9 bases between them. The CDR3 is CASSYTPYSPLHF. The CDR3 DNA reads TGTGCCAGCAGTTACACCCCTTATTCACCCCTCCACTTT.

The chain combines TRBV6-1 with TRBJ1-3; no reliable D call. CDR3 size: 14 residues. Trimming removed 7 bases from V and 8 bases from J, with 18 bases in between. Germline values: CDR1 MNHNS, CDR2 SASEGT. The CDR3 loop reads CASNIGGPLDTIYF. For the CDR3, the DNA is TGTGCCAGCAATATCGGAGGGCCCCTGGACACCATATATTTT.

The genes are TRBV29-1 and TRBJ2-5, with TRBD2 matching over 8 bases. CDR3 size: 18 residues. J was trimmed by 0 bases and V by 0 bases; bases with no gene match: 12. Looked up from germline, CDR1 is SQVTM and CDR2 is ANQGSEA. This CDR3 reads CSVEDFREGTAYQETQYF. The CDR3 DNA reads as TGCAGCGTTGAAGATTTCCGGGAGGGGACCGCGTACCAAGAGACCCAGTACTTC. Complete variable domain (other parts from reference TRBV29-1 and TRBJ2-5): SAVISQKPSRDICQRGTSLTIQCQVDSQVTMMFWYRQQPGQSLTLIATANQGSEATYESGFVIDKFPISRPNLTFSTLTVSNMSPEDSSIYLCSVEDFREGTAYQETQYFGPGTRLLVL.